This T cell receptor (beta chain) was captured in a study of early T cells in non-severe SARS-CoV-2 infection. This clonotype was recorded only once. A much larger clone is a single base away; this may be a read error. TCRdb processed the 5' RACE reads anew with MiXCR; each CDR3 protein has one entry. The sample contains tens of thousands of distinct CDR3 sequences, roughly 12% of which appear only once. The receptor was derived from an adult who was a healthcare worker with PCR-confirmed SARS-CoV-2 infection or an uninfected control (not recorded which). Sequencing was done on a sample of whole blood.

The CDR3 is CASSFYRAGAKVLTF. The DNA of the CDR3 is TGCGCCAGCAGCTTCTACAGGGCTGGGGCCAAGGTCCTGACTTTC. The V and J genes are TRBV5-1 and TRBJ2-6; the D gene is possibly TRBD1 (6 bases). From germline, CDR1 is SGHRS and CDR2 YFSETQ. The CDR3 is 15 residues long.